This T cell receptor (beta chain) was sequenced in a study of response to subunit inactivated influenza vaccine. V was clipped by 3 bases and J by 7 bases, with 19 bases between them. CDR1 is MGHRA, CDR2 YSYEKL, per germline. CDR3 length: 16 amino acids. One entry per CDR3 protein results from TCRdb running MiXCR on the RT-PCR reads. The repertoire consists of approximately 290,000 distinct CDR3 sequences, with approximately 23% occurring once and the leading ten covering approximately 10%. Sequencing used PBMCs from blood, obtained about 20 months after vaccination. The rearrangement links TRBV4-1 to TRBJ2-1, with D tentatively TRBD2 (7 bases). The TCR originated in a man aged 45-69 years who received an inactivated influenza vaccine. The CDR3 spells CASSHWSGGAMNEQFF. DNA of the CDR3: TGCGCCAGCAGCCACTGGAGTGGGGGGGCCATGAATGAGCAGTTCTTC.